In its sample, the clone carrying this TCR beta chain was seen many times. Antigen: not known. This entry comes from a study of response to subunit inactivated influenza vaccine. Study-level findings and limits: Every seasonal influenza vaccination brings in few new T cells, the authors suggested.

The CDR3 length is 15 residues. The germline V gene has CDR1 MDHEN and CDR2 SYDVKM. The trim removed 5 bases at V and 3 bases at J, leaving 6 bases unmatched. TCRdb reprocessed the RT-PCR reads with MiXCR, giving one entry per CDR3 protein. Here the sample spans around 580,000 distinct CDR3 sequences, roughly 12% being singletons. The chain has TRBV28 and TRBJ2-1; TRBD1 matches at 8 bases. The clonotype was recovered from a middle-aged man who received an inactivated influenza vaccine. Sequenced here: PBMCs from blood, sampled on the day of vaccination. The CDR3 DNA reads TGTGCCAGCAGTACAAGACAGGGGAACTACAATGAGCAGTTCTTC. The encoded protein is CASSTRQGNYNEQFF.